The 24 T cell receptor beta chains reported below all come from one sample, sequenced in a study of T cells in Graves' hyperthyroidism and ophthalmopathy. Amplification of TCR beta CDR3 regions was performed using RNA transcripts as template. The study used the HTBI primer set for a first-round RT-PCR of the TCR CDR3. TCRdb processed the multiplex PCR reads anew with MiXCR; each CDR3 protein has one entry. Among around 480,000 distinct CDR3 sequences listed, around an eighth were seen once. Sample: blood. The receptors derive from a young woman with Graves' hyperthyroidism.

In its sample, this clonotype was seen many times. The chain joins TRBV25-1 to TRBJ1-2, with 9 bases identical to TRBD1. Germline V gene data show CDR1 as MGHDK and CDR2 as SYGVNS. V was pared by 2 bases and J by 5 bases, with 9 bases of the junction left unmatched. The CDR3 covers 16 residues. The CDR3 sequence: CASSEGGVGQGYGYTF. CDR3 in DNA: TGTGCCAGCAGTGAAGGAGGCGTGGGACAGGGTTATGGCTACACCTTC.

This clonotype was picked up many times. V and J are TRBV7-9 and TRBJ2-3; D possibly corresponds to TRBD2 (5 bases). Trimming pared 8 bases from V and 4 bases from J, leaving 10 bases between. This CDR3 region has 12 residues. Germline V gene data show CDR1 as SEHNR and CDR2 as FQNEAQ (reference sequence). The CDR3 protein is CASGGFSDTQYF. In DNA form, the CDR3 reads TGTGCCAGCGGAGGTTTTTCAGATACGCAGTATTTT.

The V gene is TRBV11-3, the J gene TRBJ2-4; D is possibly TRBD2 (6 bases). Looked up from germline, CDR1 is SGHNT and CDR2 is YENEEA. The CDR3 covers 11 residues. The V end was cut by 8 bases, the J end by 7 bases, with 9 bases between. The CDR3 coding sequence is TGTGCCAGCCGCGGGGAGAACATTCAGTACTTC. Translated, it gives CASRGENIQYF.

This clonotype was counted ten times or more. V is TRBV2 and J is TRBJ1-6; 9 positions match TRBD1. The CDR3 contains 17 residues. V was pared by 3 bases and J by 5 bases, with 8 bases of the junction left unmatched. Germline values: CDR1 SNHLY, CDR2 FYNNEI. CDR3 nucleotides: TGTGCCAGCAGTGAGGGAGGACAGGGGTCGCATAATTCACCCCTCCACTTT. Protein product: CASSEGGQGSHNSPLHF.

This clonotype was found many times. V and J are TRBV30 and TRBJ2-5; possibly TRBD1 for D (6 bases). V was clipped by 5 bases and J by 3 bases, with 13 bases between them. The CDR3 covers 13 residues. Germline V gives CDR1 GTSNPN, CDR2 SVGIG (reference sequence). CDR3 sequence reads: CAWGQRTEETQYF. CDR3 nucleotides: TGTGCCTGGGGTCAGCGGACAGAAGAGACCCAGTACTTC.

Only a few counts were recorded for this clonotype. The V gene is TRBV20-1, the J gene TRBJ2-1; no definite D call. Germline V gene data show CDR1 as DFQATT and CDR2 as SNEGSKA (reference sequence). V dropped 6 bases and J dropped 8 bases, with 17 bases sitting between them. CDR3 length: 13 residues. CDR3 nucleotide sequence: TGCAGTGCACGCGAGTGGGTTGGGGATGAGCAGTTCTTC. Translated, it gives CSAREWVGDEQFF.

This chain links TRBV4-1 with TRBJ1-1; D is unclear. The length of the CDR3 is 15 residues. Trimming removed 4 bases at V and 0 bases at J, with 12 bases between. CDR1 MGHRA and CDR2 YSYEKL come from the germline V gene. The chain's CDR3 is CASSRAPFLNTEAFF. CDR3 coding DNA: TGCGCCAGCAGCCGCGCTCCTTTTTTGAACACTGAAGCTTTCTTT.

Details on this clonotype: Possible read error: a much larger clone is one base away. The chain joins TRBV12-3 or TRBV12-4 to TRBJ1-1; D is uncertain. The CDR3 sequence is 11 residues long. Trimming pared 6 bases from V and 6 bases from J, leaving 8 bases between. The CDR3 region has the DNA TGTGCCAGCAGCGAGGACCCTGAAGCTTTCTTT. Its protein product is CASSEDPEAFF.

This clonotype was recorded many times. The rearrangement links TRBV2 to TRBJ2-1; TRBD2 is a possible D gene (6 bases). The CDR3 spans 15 residues. Germline-derived CDR1 and CDR2 are SNHLY and FYNNEI. Trimming stripped 3 bases from V and 4 bases from J, with 13 bases between. CDR3 in amino acids: CASSDRLGKYNEQFF. DNA for the CDR3: TGTGCCAGCAGTGATAGACTAGGGAAGTACAATGAGCAGTTCTTC.

This clonotype was picked up many times. This sequence joins TRBV7-9 and TRBJ1-6; no firm D call. Germline loops: CDR1 SEHNR, CDR2 FQNEAQ (reference sequence). V lost 3 bases to trimming and J lost 8 bases, with 14 bases between them. This CDR3 has 15 residues. The CDR3 sequence is CASSLASYGDSPLHF. DNA of the CDR3: TGTGCCAGCAGCTTGGCGTCCTACGGGGATTCACCCCTCCACTTT. Variable domain in full (rest from reference TRBV7-9 and TRBJ1-6): DTGVSQNPRHKITKRGQNVTFRCDPISEHNRLYWYRQTLGQGPEFLTYFQNEAQLEKSRLLSDRFSAERPKGSFSTLEIQRTEQGDSAMYLCASSLASYGDSPLHFGNGTRLTVT.

The rearrangement links TRBV20-1 to TRBJ2-7; 8 nucleotides align to TRBD2. Germline CDR1 reads DFQATT; CDR2 reads SNEGSKA (reference sequence). The CDR3 contains 15 residues. V lost 7 bases and J lost 3; bases outside the gene matches: 14. The CDR3 coding sequence is TGCAGTGTCCCTAGAACCGGGACTAGGCTCTACGAGCAGTACTTC. It encodes CSVPRTGTRLYEQYF.

This clonotype occurred many times. This sequence joins TRBV27 and TRBJ2-5; 12 bases map to TRBD2. V lost 5 bases to trimming and J lost 5 bases; unmatched junction nucleotides: 12. CDR3 size: 17 residues. Germline V CDR1 and CDR2: MNHEY, SMNVEV (reference sequence). CDR3 loop: CASSLSGLAGWGETQYF. Here the CDR3 DNA reads TGTGCCAGCAGTCTCTCCGGACTAGCGGGATGGGGGGAGACCCAGTACTTC.

The sample holds many counts of this clonotype. Here the CDR3 DNA reads TGTGCCACCAGTGATTTGCAATCTCGTGGGGTTTCGGAGACCCAGTACTTC. Its translation is CATSDLQSRGVSETQYF. The rearrangement joins TRBV24-1 to TRBJ2-5; D unclear. The CDR3 contains 17 residues. The germline gives CDR1 KGHDR, CDR2 SFDVKD. The V gene lost 0 bases and the J gene lost 5 bases, with 18 bases spanning the gap.

This clonotype came up a few times. This chain connects TRBV29-1 to TRBJ2-1; 7 nucleotides match TRBD1. Germline trimming cut 7 bases from V and 8 bases from J; bases unmatched to any gene: 11. This CDR3 is built from 13 residues. The germline gives CDR1 SQVTM, CDR2 ANQGSEA. CDR3 DNA: TGCAGCGCATACAGGGGCCGGGGAGATGAGCAGTTCTTC. It translates to CSAYRGRGDEQFF.

Here the CDR3 reads CASTQGTGPGHYEQYF. CDR3 DNA: TGTGCCAGCACCCAGGGGACGGGACCGGGCCACTACGAGCAGTACTTC. The V call is TRBV12-3 or TRBV12-4, the J call TRBJ2-7; perhaps TRBD1 as D (6 bases). The germline V and J ends were trimmed by 7 bases and 3 bases, with 22 bases remaining between them. The CDR3 covers 16 residues.

The sample holds a few counts of this clonotype. The chain couples TRBV18 to TRBJ1-3; D remains unclear. Germline V gene data show CDR1 as KGHSH and CDR2 as LQKENI. Deletions cut 3 bases from V and 4 bases from J, with 19 bases between. CDR3 length: 17 amino acids. Here the CDR3 DNA reads TGTGCCAGCTCACCGGGTGCCGCGTTGGGAGGAGGAAACACCATATATTTT. Amino acid sequence: CASSPGAALGGGNTIYF.

This clonotype has ten or more counts. V gene TRBV6-4 combines with J gene TRBJ1-2, with D possibly TRBD1 on 6 matching bases. The CDR3 totals 13 residues. With 6 bases removed from V and 5 bases from J, the gap between germline ends came to 13 bases. CDR1 and CDR2 (germline): MRHNA, SNTAGT. DNA for the CDR3: TGTGCCAGCAGCCTGGGACAACAGTATGGCTACACCTTC. Translating it yields CASSLGQQYGYTF.

This clonotype has at least ten counts. CDR3 sequence reads: CASSLNGGYGYTF. The CDR3 region has the DNA TGTGCCAGCAGCCTCAACGGGGGGTATGGCTACACCTTC. V and J are TRBV11-3 and TRBJ1-2; D may be TRBD1 (5 bases). With 5 bases removed from V and 5 bases from J, the gap between germline ends came to 12 bases. CDR3 length: 13 amino acids. From germline, CDR1 is SGHNT and CDR2 YENEEA. Full variable domain (outside the CDR3, taken from reference TRBV11-3 and TRBJ1-2): EAGVVQSPRYKIIEKKQPVAFWCNPISGHNTLYWYLQNLGQGPELLIRYENEEAVDDSQLPKDRFSAERLKGVDSTLKIQPAELGDSAVYLCASSLNGGYGYTFGSGTRLTVV.

The chain links TRBV19 to TRBJ2-7, with TRBD1 matching 9 bases. V lost 3 bases and J lost 9; bases outside the gene matches: 12. From germline, CDR1 is LNHDA and CDR2 SQIVND (reference sequence). The CDR3 is 15 residues long. The DNA of the CDR3 is TGTGCCAGTAGTATCCGGGCACAGGGGGCTAAGGGGCAGTACGTC. Protein: CASSIRAQGAKGQYV.

Many counts were recorded for this clonotype. The V and J genes are TRBV5-1 and TRBJ1-4; no clear D. This CDR3 is built from 15 residues. The V and J ends lost 5 bases and 1 base respectively, with 12 bases between them. Germline V gene lookup returns CDR1 SGHRS and CDR2 YFSETQ. In nucleotides, the CDR3 is TGCGCCAGCAGGCCAGGTGGAAGAACTAATGAAAAACTGTTTTTT. It encodes CASRPGGRTNEKLFF.

In its sample, this clonotype was seen once. Written as DNA, the CDR3 is TGTGCCAGCAGCCGGACAAGCCTTGGTGGGGCCAACGTCCTGACTTTC. It encodes CASSRTSLGGANVLTF. V usage is TRBV7-9 and J usage is TRBJ2-6; D may be TRBD1 (5 bases). The length of the CDR3 is 16 residues. CDR1 and CDR2 from the germline V gene are SEHNR and FQNEAQ (reference sequence). The germline V and J ends were trimmed by 5 bases and 3 bases, with 14 bases remaining between them.

The table lists this clonotype with many counts. This chain links TRBV6-5 with TRBJ1-2; 7 positions match TRBD1. The germline V gene encodes CDR1 MNHEY and CDR2 SVGAGI. The V and J ends lost 1 base and 6 bases, in that order; junction bases with no gene match: 8. The length of the CDR3 is 15 residues. CDR3 region: CASSYFHRGSNGYTF. DNA for the CDR3: TGTGCCAGCAGTTACTTCCACAGGGGATCGAATGGCTACACCTTC.

For this clonotype: Sequence at one end of the junction differs from germline and may be a read error. V usage is TRBV12-3 or TRBV12-4 and J usage is TRBJ1-1; 10 bases map to TRBD1. This CDR3 contains 15 residues. The CDR3 DNA follows: TGTGCCAGCAGCTTAGAGGGACAGGGGTGGACTGAAGCTTTCTTT. Protein sequence: CASSLEGQGWTEAFF.

This clonotype was detected ten times or more. Here the CDR3 reads CASSLGGLAGGAHNEQFF. CDR3 DNA: TGTGCCAGCAGTTTGGGGGGACTAGCGGGAGGGGCGCACAATGAGCAGTTCTTC. The rearrangement joins TRBV12-3 or TRBV12-4 to TRBJ2-1; 16 bases are shared with TRBD2. The CDR3 extends over 18 amino acids. The V gene end was trimmed by 3 bases and the J gene end by 5 bases; junction bases not matched to a gene: 7.